What follows are 7 T cell receptor beta chains derived from one specimen sequenced in a study of T cells in placental villitis. This was the immunoSEQ v4 assay. Here immunoSEQ multiplex PCR was the method, and the copy in TCRdb shows in-frame clones only, minus some. The sample yields around 3,100 clones, about 80% seen once. The sequenced material came from placental tissue containing maternal and fetal cells. These receptors were taken from a human patient with infectious villitis; the placental T cells may come from both mother and fetus.

This clone was detected a few times. V and J are TRBV27 and TRBJ2-1; D is ambiguous. The CDR3 sequence is 13 residues long. Between the trimmed V and J ends, which lost 1 base and 7 bases, there was a span of 8 bases. Germline assignment: CDR1 MNHEY and CDR2 SMNVEV (reference sequence). DNA for the CDR3: TGTGCCAGCAGTTTATTGGCTGGAAATGAGCAGTTCTTC. It specifies CASSLLAGNEQFF.

This chain uses TRBV4-1 with TRBJ2-1; 9 bases align to TRBD1. The CDR3 sequence is 17 residues long. The germline V gene has CDR1 MGHRA and CDR2 YSYEKL. The V and J ends lost 4 bases and 9 bases, in that order; junction bases with no gene match: 16. As DNA, the CDR3 is TGCGCCAGCAGCCGGGAAAAGACAGGGGGGTTCCGTCGTGAGCAGTTCTTC. Translated: CASSREKTGGFRREQFF.

This chain connects TRBV2 to TRBJ2-5, with 11 nucleotides matching TRBD2. Per germline, CDR1 SNHLY and CDR2 FYNNEI. This CDR3 is built from 15 residues. V was clipped by 4 bases and J by 3 bases; unmatched bases: 4. CDR3 in DNA: TGTGCCAGCAGTGGGGTAGCGGGGGGGGAAGAGACCCAGTACTTC. Translation gives CASSGVAGGEETQYF. Looking up the rest from reference TRBV2 and TRBJ2-5 gives the full variable domain: EPEVTQTPSHQVTQMGQEVILRCVPISNHLYFYWYRQILGQKVEFLVSFYNNEISEKSEIFDDQFSVERPDGSNFTLKIRSTKLEDSAMYFCASSGVAGGEETQYFGPGTRLLVL.

V gene TRBV6-6 combines with J gene TRBJ1-1; weak D call: TRBD1 (5 bases). CDR3 length equals 16 residues. From germline, CDR1 is MNHNY and CDR2 SVGAGI (reference sequence). Trimming shortened V by 0 bases and J by 3 bases, and 14 bases separated the two germline ends. The CDR3 region is CASSYSIQGEDTEAFF. The CDR3 bases are TGTGCCAGCAGTTACTCGATTCAGGGAGAGGACACTGAAGCTTTCTTT.

In this sample, this clone turned up a few times. The chain links TRBV20-1 to TRBJ1-2, with TRBD1 identical over 7 bases. J lost 9 bases, V lost 1 base, and 2 bases had no gene match. CDR1 and CDR2 (germline): DFQATT, SNEGSKA (reference sequence). The CDR3 is 11 amino acids. As DNA, the CDR3 is TGCAGTGCTAGAGGACAGGGTCGCTACACCTTC. Translation: CSARGQGRYTF.

The CDR3 region has the DNA TGTGCCAGCGAGTCCCTCGGGGGGGCCTTGGAAATTCAGTACTTC. It codes for CASESLGGALEIQYF. V gene TRBV6-5 combines with J gene TRBJ2-4, with 8 nucleotides matching TRBD2. The CDR3 loop spans 15 amino acids. Unmatched junction bases numbered 16, after V lost 8 bases and J lost 10 bases. In germline, CDR1 is MNHEY, CDR2 SVGAGI.

This clone was observed a few times. The gene calls are TRBV6-1 and TRBJ1-1, with 7 bases lining up with TRBD1. V shed 1 base, J shed 5 bases, and the junction held 7 bases outside the gene matches. The CDR3 covers 15 residues. Germline CDR1 and CDR2: MNHNS and SASEGT. The CDR3 region is CASSEGWNRGTEAFF. DNA of the CDR3: TGTGCCAGCAGTGAAGGGTGGAACAGGGGAACTGAAGCTTTCTTT.